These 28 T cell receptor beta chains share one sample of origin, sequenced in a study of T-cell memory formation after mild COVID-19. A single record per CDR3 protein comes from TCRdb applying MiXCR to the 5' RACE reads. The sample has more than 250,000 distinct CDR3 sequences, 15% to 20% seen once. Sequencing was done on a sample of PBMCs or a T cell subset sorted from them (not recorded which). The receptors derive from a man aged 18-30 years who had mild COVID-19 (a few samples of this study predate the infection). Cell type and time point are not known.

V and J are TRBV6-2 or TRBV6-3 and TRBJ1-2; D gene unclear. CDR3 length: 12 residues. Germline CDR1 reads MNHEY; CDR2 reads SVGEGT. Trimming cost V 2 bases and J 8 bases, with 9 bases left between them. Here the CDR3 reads CASSYPSDGYTF. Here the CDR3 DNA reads TGTGCCAGCAGTTACCCGTCAGACGGCTACACCTTC.

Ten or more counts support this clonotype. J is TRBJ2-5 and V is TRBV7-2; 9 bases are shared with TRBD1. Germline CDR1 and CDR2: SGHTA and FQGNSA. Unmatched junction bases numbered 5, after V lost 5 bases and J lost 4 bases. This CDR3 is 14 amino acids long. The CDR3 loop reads CASSSGQGRETQYF. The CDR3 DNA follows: TGTGCCAGCAGCAGCGGACAGGGGAGAGAGACCCAGTACTTC.

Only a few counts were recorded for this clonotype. For the CDR3, the DNA is TGTGCCAGCAGCGTTTCCACTTTGGCCTACAATGAGCAGTTCTTC. Its translation is CASSVSTLAYNEQFF. This chain connects TRBV9 to TRBJ2-1, with D hard to call. Germline V lookup: CDR1 SGDLS, CDR2 YYNGEE. Trimming pared 2 bases from V and 2 bases from J, leaving 11 bases between. The CDR3 is made up of 15 amino acids.

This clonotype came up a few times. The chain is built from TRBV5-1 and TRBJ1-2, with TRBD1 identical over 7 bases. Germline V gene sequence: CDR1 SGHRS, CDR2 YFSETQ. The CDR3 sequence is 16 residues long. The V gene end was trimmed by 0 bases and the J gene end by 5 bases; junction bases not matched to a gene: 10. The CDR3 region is CASSLGDSRLIYGYTF. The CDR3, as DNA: TGCGCCAGCAGCTTGGGGGACAGCCGACTTATTTATGGCTACACCTTC.

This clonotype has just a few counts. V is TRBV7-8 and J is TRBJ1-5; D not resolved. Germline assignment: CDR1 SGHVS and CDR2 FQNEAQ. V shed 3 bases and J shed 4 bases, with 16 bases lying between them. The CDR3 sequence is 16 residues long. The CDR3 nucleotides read TGTGCCAGCAGCTTCTCGCTCTCTCAAGGGAATCAGCCCCAGCATTTT. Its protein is CASSFSLSQGNQPQHF.

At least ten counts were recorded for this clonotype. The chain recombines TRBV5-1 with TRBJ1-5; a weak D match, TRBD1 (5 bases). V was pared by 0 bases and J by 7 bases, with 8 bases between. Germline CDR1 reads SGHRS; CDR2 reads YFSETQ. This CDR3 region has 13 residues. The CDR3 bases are TGCGCCAGCAGCTTGGGGGGACGGCAGCCCCAGCATTTT. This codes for CASSLGGRQPQHF. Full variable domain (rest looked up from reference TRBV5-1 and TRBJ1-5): KAGVTQTPRYLIKTRGQQVTLSCSPISGHRSVSWYQQTPGQGLQFLFEYFSETQRNKGNFPGRFSGRQFSNSRSEMNVSTLELGDSALYLCASSLGGRQPQHFGDGTRLSIL.

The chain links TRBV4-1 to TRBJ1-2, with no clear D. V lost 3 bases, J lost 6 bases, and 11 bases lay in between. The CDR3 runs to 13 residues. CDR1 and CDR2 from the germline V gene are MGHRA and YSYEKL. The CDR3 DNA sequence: TGCGCCAGCAGCCACGGAACCCCGAATGGCTACACCTTC. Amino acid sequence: CASSHGTPNGYTF.

CDR3 nucleotides: TGTGCCAGCAGCTTCTCGGCCCCAGCAGGCTACGAGCAGTACGTC. It is translated as CASSFSAPAGYEQYV. This chain connects TRBV5-6 to TRBJ2-7; D uncertain. The CDR3 loop spans 15 amino acids. Germline V gene sequence: CDR1 SGHDT, CDR2 YYEEEE. Trimming took 2 bases from V and 3 from J, leaving 15 bases between them.

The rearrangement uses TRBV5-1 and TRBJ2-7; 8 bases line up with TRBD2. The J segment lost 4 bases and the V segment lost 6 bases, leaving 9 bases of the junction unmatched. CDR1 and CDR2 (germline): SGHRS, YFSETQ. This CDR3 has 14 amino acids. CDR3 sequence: CASNHVGGEYEQYF. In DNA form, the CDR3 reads TGCGCCAGCAACCACGTCGGGGGGGAGTACGAGCAGTACTTC.

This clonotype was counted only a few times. For the CDR3, the DNA is TGTGCCATCAGTGGACAGGGGAACTATGGCTACACCTTC. Translating gives CAISGQGNYGYTF. This chain uses TRBV10-3 with TRBJ1-2, with 8 bases fitting TRBD1. After removal of 4 bases from V and 2 bases from J, the junction contained 0 bases not matched to a gene. This CDR3 spans 13 amino acids. Germline lookup yields CDR1 ENHRY and CDR2 SYGVKD.

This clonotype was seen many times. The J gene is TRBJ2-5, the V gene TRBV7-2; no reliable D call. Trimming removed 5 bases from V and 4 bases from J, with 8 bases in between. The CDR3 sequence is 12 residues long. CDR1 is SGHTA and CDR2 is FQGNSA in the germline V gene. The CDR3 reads CASSNRLETQYF. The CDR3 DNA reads TGTGCCAGCAGCAACAGACTAGAGACCCAGTACTTC.

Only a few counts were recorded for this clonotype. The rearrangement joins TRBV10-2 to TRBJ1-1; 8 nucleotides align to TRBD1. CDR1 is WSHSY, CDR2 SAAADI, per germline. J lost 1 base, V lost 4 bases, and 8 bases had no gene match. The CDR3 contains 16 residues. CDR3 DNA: TGCGCCAGCAGTGGACAGGGGATCGCGGCGAACACTGAAGCTTTCTTT. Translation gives CASSGQGIAANTEAFF.

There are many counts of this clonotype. The CDR3 DNA reads as TGTGCCAGCAGCTTAGAGGCAGGGAACACTGAAGCTTTCTTT. Its protein product is CASSLEAGNTEAFF. V gene TRBV7-6 combines with J gene TRBJ1-1, with D uncertain. The germline V gene has CDR1 SGHVS and CDR2 FNYEAQ. The CDR3 totals 14 residues. V was cut by 1 base and J by 1 base, with 7 bases left in between.

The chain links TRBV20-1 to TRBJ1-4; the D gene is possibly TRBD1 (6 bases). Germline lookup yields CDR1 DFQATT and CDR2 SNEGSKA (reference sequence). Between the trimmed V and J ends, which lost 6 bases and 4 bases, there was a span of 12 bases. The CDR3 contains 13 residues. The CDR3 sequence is CSARDNLNEKLFF. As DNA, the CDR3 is TGCAGTGCCCGGGACAACCTTAATGAAAAACTGTTTTTT.

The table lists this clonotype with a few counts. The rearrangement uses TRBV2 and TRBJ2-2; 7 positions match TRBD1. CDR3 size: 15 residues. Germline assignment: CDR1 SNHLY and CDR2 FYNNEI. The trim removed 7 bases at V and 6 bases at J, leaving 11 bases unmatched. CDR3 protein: CASTSYRGEAGELFF. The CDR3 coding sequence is TGTGCCAGCACCTCCTACAGGGGAGAGGCCGGGGAGCTGTTTTTT. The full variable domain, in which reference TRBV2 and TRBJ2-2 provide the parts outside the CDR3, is EPEVTQTPSHQVTQMGQEVILRCVPISNHLYFYWYRQILGQKVEFLVSFYNNEISEKSEIFDDQFSVERPDGSNFTLKIRSTKLEDSAMYFCASTSYRGEAGELFFGEGSRLTVL.

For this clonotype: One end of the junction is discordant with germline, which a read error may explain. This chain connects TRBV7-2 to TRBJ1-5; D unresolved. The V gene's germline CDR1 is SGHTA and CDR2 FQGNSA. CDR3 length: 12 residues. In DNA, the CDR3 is TGTGCCAGCACCTTAGATGGTCAGCCCCAGCATTTT. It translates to CASTLDGQPQHF.

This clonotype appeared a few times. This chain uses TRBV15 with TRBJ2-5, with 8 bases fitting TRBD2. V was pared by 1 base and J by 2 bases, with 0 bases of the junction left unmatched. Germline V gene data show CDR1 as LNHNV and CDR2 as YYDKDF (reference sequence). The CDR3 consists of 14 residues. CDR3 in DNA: TGTGCCACCAGCAGAGGACTAGCGCAAGAGACCCAGTACTTC. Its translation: CATSRGLAQETQYF. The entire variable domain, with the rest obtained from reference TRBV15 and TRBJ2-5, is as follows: DAMVIQNPRYQVTQFGKPVTLSCSQTLNHNVMYWYQQKSSQAPKLLFHYYDKDFNNEADTPDNFQSRRPNTSFCFLDIRSPGLGDTAMYLCATSRGLAQETQYFGPGTRLLVL.

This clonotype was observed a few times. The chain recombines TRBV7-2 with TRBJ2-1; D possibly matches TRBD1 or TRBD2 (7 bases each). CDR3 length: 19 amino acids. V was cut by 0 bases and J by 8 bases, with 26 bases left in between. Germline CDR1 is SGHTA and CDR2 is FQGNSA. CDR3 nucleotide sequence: TGTGCCAGCAGCTTAGCGGTCCTAGGGGGCTTGGGAGGGGGTCATGAGCAGTTCTTC. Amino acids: CASSLAVLGGLGGGHEQFF. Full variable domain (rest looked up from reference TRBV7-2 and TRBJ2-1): GAGVSQSPSNKVTEKGKDVELRCDPISGHTALYWYRQSLGQGLEFLIYFQGNSAPDKSGLPSDRFSAERTGGSVSTLTIQRTQQEDSAVYLCASSLAVLGGLGGGHEQFFGPGTRLTVL.

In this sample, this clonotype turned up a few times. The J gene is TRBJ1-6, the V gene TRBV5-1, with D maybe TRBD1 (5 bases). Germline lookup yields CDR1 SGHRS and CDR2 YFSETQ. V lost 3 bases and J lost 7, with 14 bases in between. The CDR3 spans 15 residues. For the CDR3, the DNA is TGCGCCAGCAGCTCTACCGGGACTGACAATTCACCCCTCCACTTT. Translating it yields CASSSTGTDNSPLHF.

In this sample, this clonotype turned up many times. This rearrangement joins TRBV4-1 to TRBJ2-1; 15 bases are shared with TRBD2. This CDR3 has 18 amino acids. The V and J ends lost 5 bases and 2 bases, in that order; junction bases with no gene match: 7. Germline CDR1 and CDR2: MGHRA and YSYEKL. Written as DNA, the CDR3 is TGCGCCAGCAGCGGGGGACTAGCGGGGGGTAACCCCTACAATGAGCAGTTCTTC. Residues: CASSGGLAGGNPYNEQFF.

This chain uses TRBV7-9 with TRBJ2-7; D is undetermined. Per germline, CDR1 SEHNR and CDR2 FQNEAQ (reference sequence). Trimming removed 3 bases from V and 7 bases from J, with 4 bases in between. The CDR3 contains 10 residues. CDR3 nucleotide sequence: TGTGCCAGCAGCTTGCTAGAGCAGTACTTC. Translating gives CASSLLEQYF.

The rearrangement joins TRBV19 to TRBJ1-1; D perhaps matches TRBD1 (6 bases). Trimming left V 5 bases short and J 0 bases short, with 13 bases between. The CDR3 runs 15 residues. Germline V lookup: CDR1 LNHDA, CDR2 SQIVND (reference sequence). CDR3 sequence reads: CASSSSGALNTEAFF. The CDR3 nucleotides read TGTGCCAGTAGTTCATCGGGGGCGCTGAACACTGAAGCTTTCTTT.

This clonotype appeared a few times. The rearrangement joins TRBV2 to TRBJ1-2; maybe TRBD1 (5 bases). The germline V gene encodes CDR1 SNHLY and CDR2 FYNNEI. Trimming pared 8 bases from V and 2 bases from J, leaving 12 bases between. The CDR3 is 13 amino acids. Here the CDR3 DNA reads TGTGCCAGCGGATACAGACAGAACTATGGCTACACCTTC. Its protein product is CASGYRQNYGYTF.

CDR3 DNA: TGCGCCAGCAGCTTGGATCAGTCACCCCTCCACTTT. This codes for CASSLDQSPLHF. The chain uses TRBV5-1 and TRBJ1-6, with unresolved D. V shed 0 bases and J shed 10 bases, with 5 bases lying between them. The CDR3 extends over 12 amino acids. Germline values: CDR1 SGHRS, CDR2 YFSETQ.

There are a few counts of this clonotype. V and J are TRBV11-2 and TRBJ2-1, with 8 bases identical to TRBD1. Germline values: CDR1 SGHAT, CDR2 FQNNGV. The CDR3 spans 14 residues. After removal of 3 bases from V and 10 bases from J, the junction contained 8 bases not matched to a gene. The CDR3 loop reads CASSLGTGGFEQFF. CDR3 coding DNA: TGTGCCAGCAGCTTGGGAACAGGGGGATTCGAGCAGTTCTTC.

CDR3 DNA: TGCGCCAGCAGCCAAGATGCCCCCTCACCCCTCCACTTT. Protein product: CASSQDAPSPLHF. The chain links TRBV4-1 to TRBJ1-6; the D is unclear. Looked up from germline, CDR1 is MGHRA and CDR2 is YSYEKL. The CDR3 consists of 13 residues. V shed 0 bases and J shed 10 bases, with 7 bases lying between them.

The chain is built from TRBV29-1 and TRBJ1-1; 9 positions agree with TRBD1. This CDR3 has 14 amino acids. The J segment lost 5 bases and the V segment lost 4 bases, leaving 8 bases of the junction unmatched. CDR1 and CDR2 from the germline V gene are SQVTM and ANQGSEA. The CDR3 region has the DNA TGCAGCGTTGTGGGACAGGGCTGGAGAACTGAAGCTTTCTTT. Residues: CSVVGQGWRTEAFF.

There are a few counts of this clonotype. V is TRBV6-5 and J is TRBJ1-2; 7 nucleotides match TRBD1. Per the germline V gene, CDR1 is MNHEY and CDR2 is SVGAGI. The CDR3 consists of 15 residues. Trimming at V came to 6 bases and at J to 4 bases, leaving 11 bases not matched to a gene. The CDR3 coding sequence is TGTGCCAGCAGCACCCTCAGGGGGGCGGGCTATGGCTACACCTTC. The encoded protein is CASSTLRGAGYGYTF.